This entry is about one T cell receptor (beta chain). Its matching antigen is unknown. At one end the junction does not follow the germline gene, possibly because of a read error. Unexposed donor CD4+ T cells date from 2011-2018, before the COVID-19 pandemic. After around nine days of culture, CD4+ T cells were isolated. The sample comes from a study of CD4 T cells in relation to SARS-CoV-2 and coronaviruses. Method: immunoSEQ multiplex PCR; TCRdb's copy keeps in-frame clones and lacks some. Of 30,000 or so clones detected, around 72% appear once; the ten largest clones hold approximately 13%. Sequencing was performed on CD4+ T cells from PBMCs, cultured in vitro. The sequence was obtained from a human donor in good health.

This CDR3 reads CATQPASGNPGELFF. The DNA of the CDR3 is TGTGCCACCCAGCCGGCTAGCGGGAACCCCGGGGAGCTGTTTTTT. The chain joins TRBV19 to TRBJ2-2; 9 bases match TRBD2. The germline CDR1 and CDR2 sequences are LNHDA and SQIVND (reference sequence). The CDR3 consists of 15 residues.